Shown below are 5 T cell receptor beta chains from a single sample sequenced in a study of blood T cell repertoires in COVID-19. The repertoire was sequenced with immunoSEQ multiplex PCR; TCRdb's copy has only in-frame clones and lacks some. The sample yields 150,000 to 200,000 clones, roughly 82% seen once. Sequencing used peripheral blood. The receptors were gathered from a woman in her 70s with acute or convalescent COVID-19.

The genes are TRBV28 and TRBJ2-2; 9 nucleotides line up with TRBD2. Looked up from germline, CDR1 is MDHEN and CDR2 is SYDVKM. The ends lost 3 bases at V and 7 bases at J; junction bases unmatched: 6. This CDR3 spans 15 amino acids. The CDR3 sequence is CASSLVAGADGELFF. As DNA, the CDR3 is TGTGCCAGCAGTTTGGTAGCGGGAGCGGACGGGGAGCTGTTTTTT. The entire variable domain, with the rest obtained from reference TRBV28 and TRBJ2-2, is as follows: DVKVTQSSRYLVKRTGEKVFLECVQDMDHENMFWYRQDPGLGLRLIYFSYDVKMKEKGDIPEGYSVSREKKERFSLILESASTNQTSMYLCASSLVAGADGELFFGEGSRLTVL.

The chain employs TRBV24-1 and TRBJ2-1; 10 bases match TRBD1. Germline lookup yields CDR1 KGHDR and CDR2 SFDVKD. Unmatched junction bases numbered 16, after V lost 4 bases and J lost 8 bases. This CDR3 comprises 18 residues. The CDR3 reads CATSDQLGGQGNRDEQFF. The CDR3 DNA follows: TGTGCCACCAGTGACCAACTTGGGGGACAGGGGAATCGCGATGAGCAGTTCTTC.

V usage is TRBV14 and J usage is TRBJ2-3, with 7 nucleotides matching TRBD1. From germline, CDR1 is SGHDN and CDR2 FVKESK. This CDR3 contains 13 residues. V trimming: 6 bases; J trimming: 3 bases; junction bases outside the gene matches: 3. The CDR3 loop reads CASSDRVTDTQYF. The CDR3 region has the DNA TGTGCCAGCAGTGACAGGGTTACAGATACGCAGTATTTT.

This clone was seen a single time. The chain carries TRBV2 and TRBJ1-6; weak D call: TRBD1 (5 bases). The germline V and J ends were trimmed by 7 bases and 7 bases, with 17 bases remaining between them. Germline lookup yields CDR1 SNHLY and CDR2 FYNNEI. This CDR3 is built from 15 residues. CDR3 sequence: CASKRGSIINSPLHF. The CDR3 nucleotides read TGTGCCAGCAAAAGGGGAAGTATAATAAATTCACCCCTCCACTTT.

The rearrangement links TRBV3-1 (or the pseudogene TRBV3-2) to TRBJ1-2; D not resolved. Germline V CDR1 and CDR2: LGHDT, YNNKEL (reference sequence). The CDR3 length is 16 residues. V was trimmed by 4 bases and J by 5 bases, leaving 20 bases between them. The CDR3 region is CASSPVPEGSEYGYTF. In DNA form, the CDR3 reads TGTGCCAGCAGCCCCGTCCCTGAAGGGAGTGAGTATGGCTACACCTTC.